These 30 T cell receptor beta chains originate from one sample sequenced in a study of blood T cell repertoires in COVID-19. TCRdb's table, derived via immunoSEQ multiplex PCR, lists solely in-frame clones and lacks some. This table holds approximately 160,000 clones, around four fifths found once. Sample: peripheral blood. Receptors were obtained from a human donor in a cohort sampled during active COVID-19.

Worth noting for this clone: One junction end disagrees with the germline gene, perhaps due to a read error. The CDR3 protein is CAGSLNRATGYTF. CDR3 DNA sequence: TGTGCCGGCAGCCTTAACAGGGCCACGGGCTACACCTTC. The chain joins TRBV3-1 (or the pseudogene TRBV3-2) to TRBJ1-2; D may be TRBD1 (6 bases). CDR1 is LGHDT and CDR2 is YNNKEL in the germline V gene (reference sequence). The CDR3 has 13 amino acids.

The chain uses TRBV14 and TRBJ2-1; TRBD2 matches 8 bases. The CDR3 runs 14 residues. Per the germline V gene, CDR1 is SGHDN and CDR2 is FVKESK. Trimming removed 7 bases from V and 10 bases from J; junction bases left unmatched: 12. CDR3 nucleotides: TGTGCCAGCAACAGCGGGAGCCCTAGTAGGGAGCAGTTCTTC. Translation: CASNSGSPSREQFF.

Note on this clone: The sample contains more than one DNA sequence encoding this CDR3. The CDR3 sequence: CASSYRGGYTF. CDR3 nucleotide sequence: TGTGCCAGCAGTTACCGCGGAGGCTACACCTTC. J is TRBJ1-2 and V is TRBV6-5; D is unresolved. CDR3 length: 11 amino acids. Germline V CDR1 and CDR2: MNHEY, SVGAGI. V gave up 2 bases and J gave up 8 bases, with 6 bases separating them.

The rearrangement uses TRBV25-1 and TRBJ2-7; a possible D gene is TRBD2 (6 bases). Per germline, CDR1 MGHDK and CDR2 SYGVNS. The length of the CDR3 is 17 residues. V lost 4 bases and J 0 bases, leaving 19 bases between the germline ends. As DNA, the CDR3 is TGTGCCAGCAGTGCCGGCTTCGGGACTCGTAGCTCCTACGAGCAGTACTTC. This translates into CASSAGFGTRSSYEQYF.

A remark on this clone: The identical CDR3 is also encoded by other nucleotide sequences in the sample. This chain connects TRBV5-1 to TRBJ1-1; perhaps TRBD1 as D (5 bases). V lost 2 bases, J lost 0 bases, and 11 bases lay in between. CDR3 length: 15 amino acids. CDR1 and CDR2 from the germline V gene are SGHRS and YFSETQ. The CDR3 nucleotides read TGCGCCAGCAGCTTAGGAGACAGTATGAACACTGAAGCTTTCTTT. This translates into CASSLGDSMNTEAFF.

V gene TRBV6-2 or TRBV6-3 combines with J gene TRBJ2-7, with D tentatively TRBD2 (6 bases). Per germline, CDR1 MNHEY and CDR2 SVGEGT. The CDR3 spans 13 residues. Trimming removed 6 bases at V and 1 base at J, with 10 bases between. The CDR3 DNA is TGTGCCAGCAGCCTAGCGCGATCCTACGAGCAGTACTTC. Amino acid sequence: CASSLARSYEQYF.

This rearrangement joins TRBV11-2 to TRBJ2-4, with D perhaps TRBD2 (5 bases). Per germline, CDR1 SGHAT and CDR2 FQNNGV. The germline V and J ends were trimmed by 0 bases and 6 bases, with 24 bases remaining between them. The CDR3 runs to 19 residues. CDR3 residues: CASSLDTVGRVGVGNIQYF. CDR3 DNA: TGTGCCAGCAGCTTAGATACCGTTGGGCGGGTCGGCGTGGGAAACATTCAGTACTTC.

CDR3: CASSPPQGTMNTEAFF. The CDR3 nucleotides are TGTGCCAGCTCACCACCCCAGGGGACGATGAACACTGAAGCTTTCTTT. This rearrangement joins TRBV18 to TRBJ1-1, with D possibly TRBD1 on 6 matching bases. CDR1 is KGHSH and CDR2 is LQKENI in the germline V gene. Trimming left V 0 bases short and J 0 bases short, with 11 bases between. The length of the CDR3 is 16 residues.

This chain connects TRBV6-5 to TRBJ1-3; D might be TRBD1 (5 bases). Per germline, CDR1 MNHEY and CDR2 SVGAGI. The CDR3 is 15 residues long. Trimming shortened V by 6 bases and J by 0 bases, and 12 bases separated the two germline ends. CDR3: CASSRMQGSGNTIYF. CDR3 coding DNA: TGTGCCAGCAGCAGAATGCAGGGCTCTGGAAACACCATATATTTT.

V is TRBV6-5 and J is TRBJ1-5; D is undetermined. CDR3 length: 14 residues. V lost 6 bases and J 2 bases, leaving 11 bases between the germline ends. CDR1 MNHEY and CDR2 SVGAGI come from the germline V gene. The chain's CDR3 is CASRSRMGNQPQHF. The DNA of the CDR3 is TGTGCCAGCAGGTCGCGGATGGGCAATCAGCCCCAGCATTTT.

This rearrangement joins TRBV6-6 to TRBJ2-3; 9 bases are a match to TRBD1. This CDR3 contains 12 residues. Germline V CDR1 and CDR2: MNHNY, SVGAGI (reference sequence). V lost 8 bases and J lost 3; bases outside the gene matches: 0. CDR3 sequence: CASGTGTDTQYF. DNA of the CDR3: TGTGCCAGCGGGACAGGGACAGATACGCAGTATTTT.

The V gene is TRBV2, the J gene TRBJ2-1; a possible D gene is TRBD1 (6 bases). This CDR3 spans 13 amino acids. Germline CDR1 is SNHLY and CDR2 is FYNNEI. V was cut by 5 bases and J by 7 bases, with 12 bases left in between. CDR3 in amino acids: CASSLQGRNEQFF. The CDR3 nucleotides are TGTGCCAGCAGTTTACAGGGAAGGAATGAGCAGTTCTTC. Using reference TRBV2 and TRBJ2-1 for the parts outside the CDR3, the full variable domain is EPEVTQTPSHQVTQMGQEVILRCVPISNHLYFYWYRQILGQKVEFLVSFYNNEISEKSEIFDDQFSVERPDGSNFTLKIRSTKLEDSAMYFCASSLQGRNEQFFGPGTRLTVL.

The chain employs TRBV20-1 and TRBJ1-1, with D possibly matching TRBD1 (5 bases). CDR3 length: 11 residues. CDR1 and CDR2 (germline): DFQATT, SNEGSKA (reference sequence). The CDR3 protein is CSGRAGTEAFF. The CDR3 nucleotides read TGCAGCGGCAGGGCTGGGACTGAAGCTTTCTTT.

This sequence joins TRBV7-2 and TRBJ1-4; TRBD1 matches at 7 bases. J was trimmed by 5 bases and V by 5 bases; bases with no gene match: 8. The V gene's germline CDR1 is SGHTA and CDR2 FQGNSA. The CDR3 spans 15 residues. CDR3 region: CASSPETGANEKLFF. DNA for the CDR3: TGTGCCAGCAGCCCGGAAACAGGGGCAAATGAAAAACTGTTTTTT.

The V call is TRBV2, the J call TRBJ1-1; D not resolved. CDR1 and CDR2 (germline): SNHLY, FYNNEI. With 4 bases removed from V and 2 bases from J, the gap between germline ends came to 8 bases. There are 13 residues in the CDR3. Here the CDR3 reads CASSAGDNTEAFF. The CDR3 DNA sequence: TGTGCCAGCAGTGCCGGGGATAACACTGAAGCTTTCTTT.

This clone was seen a single time. The chain combines TRBV28 with TRBJ2-7; 16 positions agree with TRBD2. From germline, CDR1 is MDHEN and CDR2 SYDVKM. Trimming took 3 bases from V and 2 from J; bases not matched to a gene: 1. CDR3 length: 16 residues. CDR3 sequence reads: CASSFGTSGGAYEQYF. CDR3 sequence (DNA): TGTGCCAGCAGTTTTGGGACTAGCGGGGGGGCCTACGAGCAGTACTTC.

The chain has TRBV20-1 and TRBJ2-1; no clear D. Trimming took off 6 bases at V and 8 bases at J, with 11 bases between the two ends. CDR3 length: 11 residues. Germline loops: CDR1 DFQATT, CDR2 SNEGSKA (reference sequence). The chain's CDR3 is CSAYRVDEQFF. In DNA form, the CDR3 reads TGCAGTGCCTACCGAGTGGATGAGCAGTTCTTC.

The DNA for the CDR3 is TGTGCCAGCAGTTTAAGAGTGACAGGGTCCTACGAGCAGTACTTC. The encoded protein is CASSLRVTGSYEQYF. The chain recombines TRBV27 with TRBJ2-7; 7 bases are a match to TRBD1. The CDR3 sequence is 15 residues long. The J segment lost 1 base and the V segment lost 2 bases, leaving 5 bases of the junction unmatched. The V gene's germline CDR1 is MNHEY and CDR2 SMNVEV (reference sequence).

The chain couples TRBV7-2 to TRBJ1-5, with 7 bases aligning to TRBD1. The junction had 5 bases not matched to a gene; V was cut back by 5 bases and J by 1 base. Looked up from germline, CDR1 is SGHTA and CDR2 is FQGNSA. The CDR3 is made up of 15 amino acids. CDR3 sequence reads: CASSPPGGSNQPQHF. CDR3 sequence (DNA): TGTGCCAGCAGCCCCCCAGGGGGAAGCAATCAGCCCCAGCATTTT.

V gene TRBV5-6 combines with J gene TRBJ2-3; D ambiguous. The CDR3 is 14 residues long. Germline V gives CDR1 SGHDT, CDR2 YYEEEE. Trimming stripped 0 bases from V and 6 bases from J, with 11 bases between. CDR3 sequence: CASSLGLVSDTQYF. DNA for the CDR3: TGTGCCAGCAGCTTGGGGCTAGTCTCGGATACGCAGTATTTT.

The rearrangement joins TRBV28 to TRBJ2-3, with 13 bases fitting TRBD2. With 2 bases clipped from V and 3 bases from J, the junction kept 14 bases outside the gene matches. The CDR3 is 20 amino acids. Germline loops: CDR1 MDHEN, CDR2 SYDVKM. CDR3 residues: CASSLGFARTSGGVTDTQYF. The DNA of the CDR3 is TGTGCCAGCAGTTTAGGCTTTGCCCGAACTAGCGGGGGGGTGACAGATACGCAGTATTTT.

The V gene is TRBV6-5, the J gene TRBJ1-3, with D perhaps matching TRBD1 (5 bases). Germline V lookup: CDR1 MNHEY, CDR2 SVGAGI. The CDR3 sequence is 14 residues long. Trimming pared 11 bases from V and 0 bases from J, leaving 14 bases between. The CDR3 nucleotides read TGTGCCGGGGGGGACCTTAGCTCTGGAAACACCATATATTTT. Amino acid sequence: CAGGDLSSGNTIYF.

J is TRBJ2-7 and V is TRBV7-9, with D perhaps TRBD2 (7 bases). Between the trimmed V and J ends, which lost 2 bases and 5 bases, there was a span of 13 bases. CDR3 length: 14 residues. Germline values: CDR1 SEHNR, CDR2 FQNEAQ (reference sequence). The CDR3 protein is CASSLNGGGDEQYF. CDR3 nucleotide sequence: TGTGCCAGCAGCTTAAATGGGGGGGGCGACGAGCAGTACTTC.

V gene TRBV7-3 combines with J gene TRBJ2-5, with 10 bases that match TRBD2. V dropped 1 base and J dropped 3; count of bases not matched to a gene: 2. The germline CDR1 and CDR2 sequences are SGHTA and FQGTGA. This CDR3 is 15 amino acids long. CDR3 bases: TGTGCCAGCAGCTTAAATGGACTAGCGGAAGAGACCCAGTACTTC. The encoded protein is CASSLNGLAEETQYF.

The chain joins TRBV7-9 to TRBJ2-2, with TRBD2 matching over 8 bases. CDR1 is SEHNR and CDR2 is FQNEAQ in the germline V gene (reference sequence). CDR3 size: 14 residues. With 11 bases clipped from V and 1 base from J, the junction kept 6 bases outside the gene matches. This chain's CDR3 is CAGTTSENTGELFF. The CDR3 bases are TGTGCCGGAACGACTAGCGAGAACACCGGGGAGCTGTTTTTT.

The rearrangement uses TRBV28 and TRBJ2-1; tentatively, D is TRBD2 (6 bases). Trimming shortened V by 5 bases and J by 6 bases, and 17 bases separated the two germline ends. CDR1 MDHEN and CDR2 SYDVKM come from the germline V gene. CDR3 length: 15 residues. CDR3 sequence (DNA): TGTGCCAGCAGTACCCCCGGGGGAGGAAGCAATGAGCAGTTCTTC. It yields the protein CASSTPGGGSNEQFF.

J is TRBJ1-5 and V is TRBV5-6; 12 nucleotides align to TRBD1. Germline V gene lookup returns CDR1 SGHDT and CDR2 YYEEEE. The CDR3 extends over 17 amino acids. V lost 2 bases to trimming and J lost 3 bases; unmatched junction nucleotides: 6. CDR3 sequence: CASSLWGQGASNQPQHF. CDR3 nucleotide sequence: TGTGCCAGCAGCTTATGGGGACAGGGGGCTTCCAATCAGCCCCAGCATTTT.

The rearrangement joins TRBV5-6 to TRBJ2-1; 7 bases line up with TRBD1. V lost 7 bases, J lost 8 bases, and 27 bases stayed unmatched. Germline V gene lookup returns CDR1 SGHDT and CDR2 YYEEEE. This CDR3 has 19 residues. The CDR3 bases are TGTGCCAGCTCCTCGTCAGGGGGACAGACAGCCGCGCGGTTCGATGAGCAGTTCTTC. This encodes CASSSSGGQTAARFDEQFF.

The genes are TRBV9 and TRBJ2-3; 8 nucleotides match TRBD2. The CDR3 loop spans 17 amino acids. J lost 4 bases, V lost 0 bases, and 10 bases had no gene match. Germline loops: CDR1 SGDLS, CDR2 YYNGEE. The CDR3 region has the DNA TGTGCCAGCAGCGTAGGAGGTAGCGGGATGATGGCAGATACGCAGTATTTT. Translated: CASSVGGSGMMADTQYF. The whole variable domain, remainder taken from reference TRBV9 and TRBJ2-3, is DSGVTQTPKHLITATGQRVTLRCSPRSGDLSVYWYQQSLDQGLQFLIQYYNGEERAKGNILERFSAQQFPDLHSELNLSSLELGDSALYFCASSVGGSGMMADTQYFGPGTRLTVL.

This chain links TRBV9 with TRBJ2-7; D unresolved. With 3 bases removed from V and 0 bases from J, the gap between germline ends came to 7 bases. The CDR3 covers 13 residues. Germline CDR1 and CDR2: SGDLS and YYNGEE. The CDR3, as DNA: TGTGCCAGCAGCGCTTCTCCCTCCTACGAGCAGTACTTC. It codes for CASSASPSYEQYF.